This T cell receptor (beta chain) was captured by sequencing in a study of shared clonotypes between healthy human individuals. This table comes from immunoSEQ multiplex PCR, and its TCRdb copy is limited to in-frame clones, with some not included. Among approximately 1,500,000 clones, approximately 98% were seen once, and the ten largest hold around 0.47%. The receptor comes from a man in his thirties or forties in good health. The sample taken for sequencing was naive CD4+ T cells sorted from blood. Regarding subset: CD45RA+ positively selected.

The CDR3 nucleotides read TGTGCCAGCAGTCATCCCGCTAGCACAGATACGCAGTATTTT. Translating gives CASSHPASTDTQYF. The chain links TRBV25-1 to TRBJ2-3; unclear D gene. The germline CDR1 and CDR2 sequences are MGHDK and SYGVNS. Trimming pared 5 bases from V and 0 bases from J, leaving 9 bases between. The CDR3 has 14 residues.